This passage covers 10 T cell receptor beta chains from one sample sequenced in a study of OX40 agonist ivuxolimab in advanced cancers. Library creation used the immunoSEQ multiplex PCR assay. TCRdb stores this immuneACCESS table with in-frame sequences only. Part of the clones is absent; in the studies checked, under half of the shortfall reflects unresolved V genes, and no reason is known for the rest. Counted in this sample were about 55,000 clones; roughly 84% of them appeared once. Jointly, the top ten make up roughly 1.5% of the sample. The sample consisted of CD4+ or CD8+ T cells sorted from blood, taken in a trial of the OX40 agonist ivuxolimab. The receptors derive from an adult with an advanced solid tumor such as melanoma, head and neck, liver or kidney cancer.

The chain combines TRBV7-8 with TRBJ2-3, with D tentatively TRBD2 (5 bases). Germline lookup yields CDR1 SGHVS and CDR2 FQNEAQ. The ends were cut back, 7 bases at V and 3 bases at J, with 11 bases in the middle. This CDR3 is built from 13 residues. As DNA, the CDR3 is TGTGCCAGCACCCCGCCGGGAACAGATACGCAGTATTTT. This gives the protein CASTPPGTDTQYF. Full variable domain (rest looked up from reference TRBV7-8 and TRBJ2-3): GAGVSQSPRYKVAKRGQDVALRCDPISGHVSLFWYQQALGQGPEFLTYFQNEAQLDKSGLPSDRFFAERPEGSVSTLKIQRTQQEDSAVYLCASTPPGTDTQYFGPGTRLTVL.

This chain uses TRBV7-2 with TRBJ1-3; the match to TRBD1 covers 8 bases. J lost 4 bases, V lost 5 bases, and 7 bases had no gene match. From germline, CDR1 is SGHTA and CDR2 FQGNSA. The CDR3 loop spans 15 amino acids. The CDR3 here is CASSPSTGVGNTIYF. The DNA for the CDR3 is TGTGCCAGCAGCCCCTCGACAGGGGTCGGAAACACCATATATTTT.

V usage is TRBV28 and J usage is TRBJ2-5; 12 positions agree with TRBD1. The end of the DNA fits TRBJ2-7 better, so the J call may be wrong. Germline V gene sequence: CDR1 MDHEN, CDR2 SYDVKM. The CDR3 runs 15 residues. The DNA for the CDR3 is TGTGCCAGCAGACGCCCGGGACAGGGGGCGGGCGAGCAGTACTTC. This sequence encodes CASRRPGQGAGEQYF.

CDR3 coding DNA: TGCAGCGTTGGTGGGGGGTCCAAAAACATTCAGTACTTC. The encoded protein is CSVGGGSKNIQYF. The rearrangement uses TRBV29-1 and TRBJ2-4; TRBD2 might be the D (6 bases). This CDR3 region has 13 residues. Germline V gene lookup returns CDR1 SQVTM and CDR2 ANQGSEA. V was clipped by 4 bases and J by 2 bases, with 9 bases between them.

This chain links TRBV5-6 with TRBJ2-6, with 8 bases identical to TRBD2. From germline, CDR1 is SGHDT and CDR2 YYEEEE. The CDR3 loop spans 17 amino acids. V lost 5 bases to trimming and J lost 0 bases; unmatched junction nucleotides: 7. The CDR3 region is CASRTAGAISGANVLTF. The CDR3 DNA reads as TGTGCCAGCAGGACAGCGGGAGCAATCTCTGGGGCCAACGTCCTGACTTTC.

V usage is TRBV6-6 and J usage is TRBJ2-3; D is ambiguous. The CDR3 sequence is 14 residues long. V was pared by 7 bases and J by 0 bases, with 11 bases between. CDR1 is MNHNY, CDR2 SVGAGI, per germline (reference sequence). The CDR3 nucleotides are TGTGCCAGCACTGCCTCCCGAAGCACAGATACGCAGTATTTT. It is translated as CASTASRSTDTQYF.

This sequence joins TRBV5-1 and TRBJ2-1, with D possibly being TRBD2 (6 bases). CDR3 length: 16 residues. The V gene's germline CDR1 is SGHRS and CDR2 YFSETQ. V lost 4 bases and J lost 2, with 16 bases in between. CDR3 residues: CASSGGVGGPYNEQFF. CDR3 in DNA: TGCGCCAGCAGCGGAGGGGTGGGAGGACCCTACAATGAGCAGTTCTTC.

The chain couples TRBV5-1 to TRBJ1-4; no clear D gene. The germline gives CDR1 SGHRS, CDR2 YFSETQ. This CDR3 is 13 amino acids long. The germline V and J ends were trimmed by 1 base and 8 bases, with 9 bases remaining between them. This CDR3 is CASSLNGVEKLFF. The CDR3 DNA reads TGCGCCAGCAGCTTGAACGGGGTCGAAAAACTGTTTTTT.

The genes are TRBV30 and TRBJ1-1; TRBD1 might be the D (5 bases). Trimming left V 8 bases short and J 5 bases short, with 30 bases between. This CDR3 is built from 17 residues. Germline values: CDR1 GTSNPN, CDR2 SVGIG (reference sequence). CDR3 sequence (DNA): TGTGCCAGGGGCTCCGCCGGTCAATTATATGGTGGGACTGAAGCTTTCTTT. Residues: CARGSAGQLYGGTEAFF. The entire variable domain, with the rest obtained from reference TRBV30 and TRBJ1-1, is as follows: SQTIHQWPATLVQPVGSPLSLECTVEGTSNPNLYWYRQAAGRGLQLLFYSVGIGQISSEVPQNLSASRPQDRQFILSSKKLLLSDSGFYLCARGSAGQLYGGTEAFFGQGTRLTVV.

The chain recombines TRBV25-1 with TRBJ1-2; possible D gene TRBD1, 6 bases. The CDR3 is 13 amino acids. Trimming stripped 6 bases from V and 0 bases from J, with 8 bases between. Germline-derived CDR1 and CDR2 are MGHDK and SYGVNS. DNA for the CDR3: TGTGCCAGCAGGGACAGAGCTAACTATGGCTACACCTTC. Translated: CASRDRANYGYTF.